This TCR beta chain derives from a study of shared clonotypes between healthy human individuals. Study outcomes and limitations: The generation probabilities recorded for non-shared clonotypes fell below those of clonotypes shared by all four donors. Represented genetic and exposure-history diversity was restricted by having few donors. Estimated clonotype richness was generally higher in naive than memory subsets.

The CDR3 spans 13 residues. The germline gives CDR1 MNHEY, CDR2 SVGAGI. V dropped 6 bases and J dropped 6 bases, with 15 bases sitting between them. On this clone itself: What it binds is unknown.

DNA at about 190 ng, about 30,000 T cell genomes, went into sorted-subset replicate PCRs. The repertoire was sequenced with immunoSEQ multiplex PCR; TCRdb's copy has only in-frame clones and lacks some. This table holds hundreds of thousands of clones, around 70% found once. The V and J genes are TRBV6-5 and TRBJ2-7; D might be TRBD2 (6 bases). This clonotype was obtained from a man aged 25 to 40 in good health. Sequencing used memory CD4+ T cells sorted from blood. The subset denotes: CD45RA-negative fraction. The CDR3 coding sequence is TGTGCCAGCAGCAATTCTGGGAGGCCCGAGCAGTACTTC. Protein: CASSNSGRPEQYF.